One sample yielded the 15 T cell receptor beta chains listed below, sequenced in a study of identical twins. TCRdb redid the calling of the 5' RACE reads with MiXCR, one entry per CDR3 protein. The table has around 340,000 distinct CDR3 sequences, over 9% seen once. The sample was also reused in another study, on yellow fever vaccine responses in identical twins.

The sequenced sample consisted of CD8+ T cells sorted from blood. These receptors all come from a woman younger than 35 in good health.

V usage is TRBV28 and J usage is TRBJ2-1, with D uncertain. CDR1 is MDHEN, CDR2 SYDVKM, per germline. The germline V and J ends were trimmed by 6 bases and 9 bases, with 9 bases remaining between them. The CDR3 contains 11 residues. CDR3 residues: CASSFLVEQFF. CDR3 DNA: TGTGCCAGCAGCTTTTTGGTTGAGCAGTTCTTC. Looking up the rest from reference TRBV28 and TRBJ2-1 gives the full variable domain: DVKVTQSSRYLVKRTGEKVFLECVQDMDHENMFWYRQDPGLGLRLIYFSYDVKMKEKGDIPEGYSVSREKKERFSLILESASTNQTSMYLCASSFLVEQFFGPGTRLTVL.

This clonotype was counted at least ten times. The CDR3 is CSAPIAGLYNEQFF. CDR3 DNA sequence: TGCAGCGCGCCGATAGCGGGCCTCTACAATGAGCAGTTCTTC. V and J are TRBV29-1 and TRBJ2-1, with 7 positions matching TRBD2. The CDR3 is made up of 14 amino acids. Germline-derived CDR1 and CDR2 are SQVTM and ANQGSEA. V was clipped by 7 bases and J by 3 bases; unmatched bases: 9.

The CDR3 DNA follows: TGTGCCAGCAGCGGACTGGGCTCGGAGACCCAGTACTTC. Its protein is CASSGLGSETQYF. The chain employs TRBV11-2 and TRBJ2-5, with D possibly matching TRBD2 (5 bases). The CDR3 covers 13 residues. Germline V gives CDR1 SGHAT, CDR2 FQNNGV. Trimming left V 5 bases short and J 5 bases short, with 12 bases between.

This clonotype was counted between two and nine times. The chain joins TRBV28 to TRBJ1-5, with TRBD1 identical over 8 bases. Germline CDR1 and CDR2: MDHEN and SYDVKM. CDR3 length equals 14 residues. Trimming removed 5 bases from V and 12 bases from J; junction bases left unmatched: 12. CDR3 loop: CASSHWDRYRRQHF. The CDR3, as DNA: TGTGCCAGCAGTCACTGGGACAGGTATCGGCGCCAGCATTTT.

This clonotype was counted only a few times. CDR3 region: CASSQVYRGGTEAFF. CDR3 sequence (DNA): TGTGCCAGCAGCCAGGTGTACAGGGGCGGCACTGAAGCTTTCTTT. The V and J genes are TRBV3-1 and TRBJ1-1; 7 positions agree with TRBD1. The germline CDR1 and CDR2 sequences are LGHDT and YNNKEL (reference sequence). With V trimmed by 3 bases and J by 4 bases, 8 bases remained unmatched. The CDR3 runs to 15 residues.

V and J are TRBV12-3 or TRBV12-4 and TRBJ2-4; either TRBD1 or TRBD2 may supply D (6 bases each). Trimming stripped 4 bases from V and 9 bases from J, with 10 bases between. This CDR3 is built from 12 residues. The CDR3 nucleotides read TGTGCCAGCAGTTGGGGGGCGAGCATTCAGTACTTC. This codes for CASSWGASIQYF.

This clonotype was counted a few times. CDR3 DNA: TGTGCAAGTCGCCTCGATGACAGGCGATACTCCTATAATTCACCCCTCCACTTT. It is translated as CASRLDDRRYSYNSPLHF. J is TRBJ1-6 and V is TRBV12-2; no DNA check was done on the table's D call, TRBD1. TRBV12-2 has pseudogene status. The CDR3 spans 18 residues.

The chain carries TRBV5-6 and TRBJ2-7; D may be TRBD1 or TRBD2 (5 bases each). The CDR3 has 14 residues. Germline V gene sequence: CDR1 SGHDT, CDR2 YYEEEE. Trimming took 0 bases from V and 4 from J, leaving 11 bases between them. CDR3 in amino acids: CASSLAGPIYEQYF. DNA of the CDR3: TGTGCCAGCAGCTTGGCGGGACCGATATACGAGCAGTACTTC.

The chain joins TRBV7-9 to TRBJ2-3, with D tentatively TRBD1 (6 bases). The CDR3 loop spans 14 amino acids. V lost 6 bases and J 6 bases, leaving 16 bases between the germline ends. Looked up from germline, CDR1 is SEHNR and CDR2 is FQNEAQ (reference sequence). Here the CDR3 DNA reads TGTGCCAGCAGGCCCGGACAGTTCATGGATACGCAGTATTTT. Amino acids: CASRPGQFMDTQYF.

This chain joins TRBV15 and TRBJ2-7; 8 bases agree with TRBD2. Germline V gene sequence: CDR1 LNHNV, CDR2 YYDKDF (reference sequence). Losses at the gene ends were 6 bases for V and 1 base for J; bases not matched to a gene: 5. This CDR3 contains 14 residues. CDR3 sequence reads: CATRATSESYEQYF. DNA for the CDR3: TGTGCCACCAGAGCGACTAGCGAATCCTACGAGCAGTACTTC.

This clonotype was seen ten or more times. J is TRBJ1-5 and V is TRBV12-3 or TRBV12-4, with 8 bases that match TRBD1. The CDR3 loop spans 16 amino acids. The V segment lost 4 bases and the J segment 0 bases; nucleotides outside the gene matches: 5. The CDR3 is CASSSGTGVSNQPQHF. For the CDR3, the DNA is TGTGCCAGCAGTTCCGGGACAGGAGTTAGCAATCAGCCCCAGCATTTT.

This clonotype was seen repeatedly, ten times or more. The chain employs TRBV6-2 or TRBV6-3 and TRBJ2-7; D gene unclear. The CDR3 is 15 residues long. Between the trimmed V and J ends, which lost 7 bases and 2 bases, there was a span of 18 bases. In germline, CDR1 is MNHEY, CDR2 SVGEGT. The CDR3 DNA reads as TGTGCCAGCACCCCCCCGCGAACAGTCACCTACGAGCAGTACTTC. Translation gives CASTPPRTVTYEQYF.

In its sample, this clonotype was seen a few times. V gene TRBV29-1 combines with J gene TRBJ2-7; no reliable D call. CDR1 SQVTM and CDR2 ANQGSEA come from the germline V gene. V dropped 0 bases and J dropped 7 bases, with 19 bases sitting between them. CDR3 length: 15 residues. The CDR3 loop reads CSVEDRQTPYGEQYF. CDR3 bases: TGCAGCGTTGAAGACAGACAAACCCCTTACGGAGAGCAGTACTTC.

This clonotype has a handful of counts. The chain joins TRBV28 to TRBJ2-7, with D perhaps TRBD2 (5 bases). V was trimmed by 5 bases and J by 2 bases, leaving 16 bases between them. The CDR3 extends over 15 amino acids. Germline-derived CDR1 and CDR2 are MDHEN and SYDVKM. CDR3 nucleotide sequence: TGTGCCAGCAGTCCCACTTTAGCGTTGACCTACGAGCAGTACTTC. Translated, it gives CASSPTLALTYEQYF.

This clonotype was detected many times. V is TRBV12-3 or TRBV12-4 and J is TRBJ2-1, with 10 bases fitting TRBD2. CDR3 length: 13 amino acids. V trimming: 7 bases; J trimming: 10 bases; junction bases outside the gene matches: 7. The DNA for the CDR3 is TGTGCCAGCAAAGCGGGAGGGCCCTCAGAGCAGTTCTTC. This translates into CASKAGGPSEQFF.